This T cell receptor beta chain comes out of a study of T cells after yellow fever vaccination. This clonotype was recorded a few times. One entry per CDR3 protein, called by TCRdb with MiXCR from the 5' RACE reads. Of some 350,000 distinct CDR3 sequences in the sample, about 9.9% were seen once. Sequenced material: PBMCs, taken on the day of the first yellow fever vaccination. The receptor was derived from a man aged 18 to 30 who received the YFV17D yellow fever vaccine.

The CDR3 spells CASSYSAVGGKETQYF. CDR3 bases: TGTGCCAGCAGTTACTCGGCAGTCGGCGGTAAAGAGACCCAGTACTTC. The genes are TRBV6-5 and TRBJ2-5; D is undetermined. Trimming shortened V by 0 bases and J by 3 bases, and 14 bases separated the two germline ends. CDR3 length: 16 residues. CDR1 is MNHEY and CDR2 is SVGAGI in the germline V gene.